The present T cell receptor (beta chain) was sequenced within a study of blood T cell repertoires in COVID-19. The overall study: Sites across the United States, Italy and Spain contributed samples from acute and convalescent COVID-19. In each case, the material was cDNA or gDNA derived from T cells, B-cell-depleted T cells, or PBMCs.

Trimming pared 2 bases from V and 0 bases from J, leaving 4 bases between. Germline values: CDR1 SGHVS, CDR2 FQNEAQ. This CDR3 contains 13 residues. Per the original data handling: Estimated nucleated cell counts came from reference gene primer amplification. The data were produced by immunoSEQ multiplex PCR, yet TCRdb's version contains in-frame clones alone and is incomplete. Clone size and V and J calls were adopted from that table, with D and trimming inferred from the DNA. Here the sample spans roughly 240,000 clones, roughly 82% being singletons. This chain uses TRBV7-8 with TRBJ1-2; D is ambiguous. This sequence was found in a woman in her 70s with acute or convalescent COVID-19. What was sequenced was peripheral blood. This chain's CDR3 is CASSLTANYGYTF. CDR3 coding DNA: TGTGCCAGCAGCTTAACAGCTAACTATGGCTACACCTTC.